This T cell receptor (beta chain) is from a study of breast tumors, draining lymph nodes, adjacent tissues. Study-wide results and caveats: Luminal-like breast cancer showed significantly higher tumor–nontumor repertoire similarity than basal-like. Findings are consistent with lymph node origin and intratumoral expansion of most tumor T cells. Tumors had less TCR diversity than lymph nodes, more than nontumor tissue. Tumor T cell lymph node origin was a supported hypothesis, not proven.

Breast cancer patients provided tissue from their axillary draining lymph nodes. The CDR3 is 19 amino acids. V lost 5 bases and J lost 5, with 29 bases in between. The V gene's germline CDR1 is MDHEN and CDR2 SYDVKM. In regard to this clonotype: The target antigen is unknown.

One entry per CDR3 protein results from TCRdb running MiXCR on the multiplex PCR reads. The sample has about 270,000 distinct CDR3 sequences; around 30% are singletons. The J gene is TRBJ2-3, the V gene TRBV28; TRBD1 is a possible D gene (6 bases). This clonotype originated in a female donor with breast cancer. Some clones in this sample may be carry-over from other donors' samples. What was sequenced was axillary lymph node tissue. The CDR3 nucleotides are TGTGCCAGCAGTCCATATATCCCCAAGGCAGGGGTTCTTGTAGATACGCAGTATTTT. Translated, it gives CASSPYIPKAGVLVDTQYF.